The clone carrying this T cell receptor beta chain was found a few times. Antigen: not known. These data originate in a study of cytomegalovirus exposure and HLA in healthy donors. Notes on the study in general: In a later analysis, TCR beta V- and J-gene trimming showed a link to a missense DCLRE1C variant. Later analysis found that TCR beta chains associated with HLA were more clonally expanded than other, equally common chains.

Trimming cost V 4 bases and J 1 base, with 11 bases left between them. This CDR3 is 15 amino acids long. CDR1 and CDR2 from the germline V gene are KGHSH and LQKENI. Healthy bone marrow donors made up the donors. The PCR was carried out with 60 Vbeta primers and 13 Jbeta primers. Method: immunoSEQ multiplex PCR; TCRdb's copy keeps in-frame clones and lacks some. The sample consists of about 82,000 clones, more than 60% of them appearing once. This chain joins TRBV18 and TRBJ1-5; TRBD1 is a possible D gene (6 bases). Sequenced material: PBMCs. The clonotype was recovered from a human donor in good health. The DNA for the CDR3 is TGTGCCAGCTCACGAGGGGGTAGGAGCAATCAGCCCCAGCATTTT. It is translated as CASSRGGRSNQPQHF.